Presented here are 14 T cell receptor beta chains from one specimen sequenced in a study of OX40 agonist ivuxolimab in advanced cancers. Here immunoSEQ multiplex PCR was the method, and the copy in TCRdb shows in-frame clones only, minus some. The sample yields 70,000 or so clones, 85% to 90% seen once. This specimen consisted of CD4+ or CD8+ T cells sorted from blood, obtained in a trial of the OX40 agonist ivuxolimab. All receptors come from an adult with an advanced solid tumor such as melanoma, head and neck, liver or kidney cancer.

CDR3 sequence reads: CASSYMTFGANVLTF. CDR3 sequence (DNA): TGTGCCAGCAGCTACATGACCTTTGGGGCCAACGTCCTGACTTTC. The J gene is TRBJ2-6, the V gene TRBV7-2, with D unresolved. The V and J ends lost 4 bases and 3 bases respectively, with 10 bases between them. Germline-derived CDR1 and CDR2 are SGHTA and FQGNSA. The CDR3 runs to 15 residues.

CDR3 sequence reads: CASSPGLAGVQSYEQYF. CDR3 in DNA: TGTGCCAGCTCACCAGGGCTAGCGGGGGTACAATCCTACGAGCAGTACTTC. The rearrangement links TRBV18 to TRBJ2-7, with 10 positions matching TRBD2. The V gene end was trimmed by 2 bases and the J gene end by 1 base; junction bases not matched to a gene: 8. Looked up from germline, CDR1 is KGHSH and CDR2 is LQKENI. The CDR3 is 17 residues long. The variable domain in full, completed from reference TRBV18 and TRBJ2-7, reads NAGVMQNPRHLVRRRGQEARLRCSPMKGHSHVYWYRQLPEEGLKFMVYLQKENIIDESGMPKERFSAEFPKEGPSILRIQQVVRGDSAAYFCASSPGLAGVQSYEQYFGPGTRLTVT.

V usage is TRBV7-9 and J usage is TRBJ2-3; TRBD2 aligns across 12 bases. Trimming cost V 1 base and J 1 base; bases outside gene matches: 3. The CDR3 runs 17 residues. CDR1 is SEHNR and CDR2 is FQNEAQ in the germline V gene (reference sequence). DNA for the CDR3: TGTGCCAGCAGCTTAGGGACTAGCGGGGCCCGCACAGATACGCAGTATTTT. It translates to CASSLGTSGARTDTQYF.

The chain combines TRBV27 with TRBJ1-1, with 9 bases aligning to TRBD1. Germline V gene sequence: CDR1 MNHEY, CDR2 SMNVEV (reference sequence). This CDR3 has 14 amino acids. The junction had 5 bases not matched to a gene; V was cut back by 5 bases and J by 4 bases. CDR3 DNA: TGTGCCAGCAGTAACAGGGGGCGGGTCACTGAAGCTTTCTTT. This gives the protein CASSNRGRVTEAFF.

The chain carries TRBV5-1 and TRBJ2-3; 7 bases are a match to TRBD2. The germline V gene has CDR1 SGHRS and CDR2 YFSETQ. V lost 4 bases, J lost 0 bases, and 8 bases stayed unmatched. This CDR3 contains 16 residues. The CDR3 DNA reads as TGCGCCAGCAGCCCAGGGACTACGCTTAGCACAGATACGCAGTATTTT. This sequence encodes CASSPGTTLSTDTQYF. The full variable domain, with the rest looked up from reference TRBV5-1 and TRBJ2-3, is KAGVTQTPRYLIKTRGQQVTLSCSPISGHRSVSWYQQTPGQGLQFLFEYFSETQRNKGNFPGRFSGRQFSNSRSEMNVSTLELGDSALYLCASSPGTTLSTDTQYFGPGTRLTVL.

The rearrangement joins TRBV11-3 to TRBJ1-2, with 8 bases fitting TRBD1. This CDR3 region has 15 residues. V shed 5 bases, J shed 7 bases, and the junction held 12 bases outside the gene matches. Looked up from germline, CDR1 is SGHNT and CDR2 is YENEEA. The CDR3, as DNA: TGTGCCAGCAGCCTAACCTCTTCAGGGGGCTCTGGCTACACCTTC. Protein product: CASSLTSSGGSGYTF.

The V gene is TRBV6-6, the J gene TRBJ1-5; D gene uncertain. The CDR3 is made up of 13 amino acids. The germline V gene has CDR1 MNHNY and CDR2 SVGAGI (reference sequence). V gave up 2 bases and J gave up 4 bases, with 6 bases separating them. The CDR3 protein is CASSYGDNQPQHF. The CDR3 coding sequence is TGTGCCAGCAGTTACGGGGATAATCAGCCCCAGCATTTT.

The V call is TRBV25-1, the J call TRBJ1-1; D may be TRBD1 (5 bases). The germline CDR1 and CDR2 sequences are MGHDK and SYGVNS. Deletions cut 5 bases from V and 10 bases from J, with 11 bases between. The CDR3 is 11 residues long. DNA of the CDR3: TGTGCCAGCAGTCCAGGGTCGGCAGCTTTCTTT. Amino acids: CASSPGSAAFF. Full variable domain (missing parts from reference TRBV25-1 and TRBJ1-1): EADIYQTPRYLVIGTGKKITLECSQTMGHDKMYWYQQDPGMELHLIHYSYGVNSTEKGDLSSESTVSRIRTEHFPLTLESARPSHTSQYLCASSPGSAAFFGQGTRLTVV.

This sequence joins TRBV30 and TRBJ2-1; unclear D gene. This CDR3 has 13 amino acids. Trimming removed 0 bases at V and 5 bases at J, with 8 bases between. Germline-derived CDR1 and CDR2 are GTSNPN and SVGIG (reference sequence). CDR3 residues: CAWSVNGNNEQFF. CDR3 sequence (DNA): TGTGCCTGGAGTGTAAATGGTAACAATGAGCAGTTCTTC.

This chain joins TRBV27 and TRBJ2-3, with D perhaps matching TRBD1 or TRBD2 (5 bases each). Trimming took off 2 bases at V and 6 bases at J, with 9 bases between the two ends. Germline V gene sequence: CDR1 MNHEY, CDR2 SMNVEV (reference sequence). The CDR3 covers 13 residues. The CDR3 bases are TGTGCCAGCAGTTTACAGGGAGCGGATACGCAGTATTTT. It specifies CASSLQGADTQYF.

The chain is built from TRBV14 and TRBJ1-4, with D perhaps TRBD1 (6 bases). This CDR3 region has 15 residues. The germline gives CDR1 SGHDN, CDR2 FVKESK. Trimming removed 4 bases from V and 3 bases from J, with 12 bases in between. The CDR3 reads CASSPRQASNEKLFF. In nucleotides, the CDR3 is TGTGCCAGCAGCCCCAGACAGGCCTCTAATGAAAAACTGTTTTTT.

The V and J genes are TRBV27 and TRBJ2-5, with 8 bases matching TRBD2. Germline loops: CDR1 MNHEY, CDR2 SMNVEV (reference sequence). V was clipped by 3 bases and J by 1 base; unmatched bases: 4. This CDR3 comprises 15 residues. Here the CDR3 reads CASSFQAGVQETQYF. The CDR3 region has the DNA TGTGCCAGCAGTTTTCAAGCGGGGGTCCAAGAGACCCAGTACTTC.

J is TRBJ2-3 and V is TRBV5-1; D might be TRBD2 (5 bases). The CDR3 spans 17 residues. Trimming removed 0 bases at V and 2 bases at J, with 16 bases between. CDR1 SGHRS and CDR2 YFSETQ come from the germline V gene. The DNA of the CDR3 is TGCGCCAGCAGCTTGGGTAGGACTGGCTCCAACACAGATACGCAGTATTTT. Amino acid sequence: CASSLGRTGSNTDTQYF. The variable domain in full, completed from reference TRBV5-1 and TRBJ2-3, reads KAGVTQTPRYLIKTRGQQVTLSCSPISGHRSVSWYQQTPGQGLQFLFEYFSETQRNKGNFPGRFSGRQFSNSRSEMNVSTLELGDSALYLCASSLGRTGSNTDTQYFGPGTRLTVL.

In this sample, this clone turned up once. The chain combines TRBV29-1 with TRBJ1-2; tentatively, D is TRBD1 (5 bases). Per germline, CDR1 SQVTM and CDR2 ANQGSEA. The CDR3 consists of 17 residues. The ends were cut back, 3 bases at V and 1 base at J, with 21 bases in the middle. The CDR3 DNA reads as TGCAGCGTTGACGCGACCCAATTCGGGACCAATAACTATGGCTACACCTTC. Translating gives CSVDATQFGTNNYGYTF.